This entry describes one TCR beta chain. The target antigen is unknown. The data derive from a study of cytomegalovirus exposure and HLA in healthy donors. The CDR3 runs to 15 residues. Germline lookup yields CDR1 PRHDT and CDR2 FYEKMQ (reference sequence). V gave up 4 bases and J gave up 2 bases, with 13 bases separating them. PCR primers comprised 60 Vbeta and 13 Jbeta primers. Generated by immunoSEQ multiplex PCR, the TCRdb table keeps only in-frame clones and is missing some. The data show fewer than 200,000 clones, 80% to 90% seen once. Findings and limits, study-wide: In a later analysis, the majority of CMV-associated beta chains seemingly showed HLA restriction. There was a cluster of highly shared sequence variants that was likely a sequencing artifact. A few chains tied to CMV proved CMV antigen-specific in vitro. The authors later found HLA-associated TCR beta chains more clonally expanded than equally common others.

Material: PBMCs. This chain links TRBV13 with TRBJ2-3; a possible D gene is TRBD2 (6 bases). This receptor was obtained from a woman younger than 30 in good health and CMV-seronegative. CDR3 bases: TGTGCCAGCAGCTCGGGACTCCTCTTCACAGATACGCAGTATTTT. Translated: CASSSGLLFTDTQYF.